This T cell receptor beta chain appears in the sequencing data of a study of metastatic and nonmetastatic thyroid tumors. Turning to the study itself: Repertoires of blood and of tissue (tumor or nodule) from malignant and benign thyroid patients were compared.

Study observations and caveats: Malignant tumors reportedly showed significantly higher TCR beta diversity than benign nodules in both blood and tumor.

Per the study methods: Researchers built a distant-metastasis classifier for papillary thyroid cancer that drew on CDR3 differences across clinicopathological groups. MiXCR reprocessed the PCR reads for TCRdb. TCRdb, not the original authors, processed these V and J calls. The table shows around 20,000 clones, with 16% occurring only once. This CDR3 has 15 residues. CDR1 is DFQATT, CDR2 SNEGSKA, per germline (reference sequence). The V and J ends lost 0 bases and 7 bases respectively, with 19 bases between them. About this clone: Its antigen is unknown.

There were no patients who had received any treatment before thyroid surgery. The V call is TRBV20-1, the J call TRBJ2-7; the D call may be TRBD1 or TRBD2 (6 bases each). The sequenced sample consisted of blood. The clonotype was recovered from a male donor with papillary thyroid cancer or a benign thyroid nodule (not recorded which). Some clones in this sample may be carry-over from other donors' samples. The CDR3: CSARETGAGPAEQYF. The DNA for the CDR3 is TGCAGTGCTAGAGAAACGGGGGCAGGCCCGGCGGAGCAGTACTTC.